This TCR beta chain was recorded in a study of blood T cell repertoires in COVID-19. Study overall: The samples span acute and convalescent COVID-19 from the United States, Italy and Spain. T cells, B-cell-depleted T cells, or PBMCs supplied cDNA or gDNA.

Trimming removed 0 bases at V and 7 bases at J, with 15 bases between. CDR1 is MGHRA, CDR2 YSYEKL, per germline. The CDR3 has 16 residues. In the authors' workflow: Reference gene primers were amplified, and this amplification served to estimate nucleated cell counts. Sequencing used immunoSEQ multiplex PCR; TCRdb keeps in-frame clones, though not all of them. D and trimming come from the DNA, and the V and J calls and clone size come from that table. The sample consists of over 85,000 clones, around 84% of them appearing once. The sequenced sample was peripheral blood. V usage is TRBV4-1 and J usage is TRBJ1-4; D gene unclear. The TCR comes from a man aged 80 or over with acute or convalescent COVID-19. The CDR3 here is CASSQDTSGKGEKLFF. CDR3 bases: TGCGCCAGCAGCCAAGATACCTCCGGGAAGGGTGAAAAACTGTTTTTT.